These 9 T cell receptor beta chains originate from one sample sequenced in a study of naive and memory T cell subsets. Adult healthy volunteers gave 2.5 ml peripheral blood for whole-blood RNA. Blood and skin TCR RNA was reverse transcribed with alpha and beta constant primers. Each CDR3 protein gets one entry after TCRdb re-called the 5' RACE reads with MiXCR. The sample records more than 20,000 distinct CDR3 sequences, around 4% being singletons. Receptors originate from a male donor in good health.

This clonotype was counted ten times or more. V usage is TRBV29-1 and J usage is TRBJ2-1, with D maybe TRBD1 (5 bases). Germline CDR1 reads SQVTM; CDR2 reads ANQGSEA. The V end lost 4 bases, the J end lost 7 bases, and 8 bases lay between the germline ends. CDR3 size: 11 residues. The CDR3 reads CSVGQFNEQFF. The CDR3 nucleotides are TGCAGCGTTGGACAGTTTAATGAGCAGTTCTTC.

This clonotype was found many times. The chain has TRBV29-1 and TRBJ2-3; D ambiguous. Deletions cut 4 bases from V and 0 bases from J, with 5 bases between. CDR1 and CDR2 from the germline V gene are SQVTM and ANQGSEA. The CDR3 covers 12 residues. This CDR3 is CSVVASTDTQYF. In DNA form, the CDR3 reads TGCAGCGTTGTAGCAAGCACAGATACGCAGTATTTT.

On this clonotype itself: A much larger clone differs by one base, so this may be a read error. The chain uses TRBV4-1 and TRBJ2-5; D not certain. V was clipped by 0 bases and J by 4 bases, with 15 bases between them. Germline assignment: CDR1 MGHRA and CDR2 YSYEKL. The CDR3 is 16 residues long. CDR3 nucleotides: TGCGCCAGCAGCCAAGATCTCCGTGCAACCGCAGAGACCCAGTACTTC. This codes for CASSQDLRATAETQYF.

This clonotype was observed many times. The V call is TRBV28, the J call TRBJ2-7; 10 positions match TRBD2. Per the germline V gene, CDR1 is MDHEN and CDR2 is SYDVKM. V lost 6 bases to trimming and J lost 2 bases; unmatched junction nucleotides: 10. The length of the CDR3 is 16 residues. The CDR3 DNA reads as TGTGCCAGCAGGTCAGCGGGAGGGCCAAAAACCTACGAGCAGTACTTC. As protein: CASRSAGGPKTYEQYF. Full variable domain (rest looked up from reference TRBV28 and TRBJ2-7): DVKVTQSSRYLVKRTGEKVFLECVQDMDHENMFWYRQDPGLGLRLIYFSYDVKMKEKGDIPEGYSVSREKKERFSLILESASTNQTSMYLCASRSAGGPKTYEQYFGPGTRLTVT.

Ten or more counts support this clonotype. V and J are TRBV6-6 and TRBJ1-1, with D hard to call. The CDR3 is 13 amino acids. Germline V gene data show CDR1 as MNHNY and CDR2 as SVGAGI (reference sequence). The V end was cut by 2 bases, the J end by 1 base, with 5 bases between. The CDR3 sequence: CASSYGRNTEAFF. In nucleotides, the CDR3 is TGTGCCAGCAGTTACGGACGGAACACTGAAGCTTTCTTT.

This clonotype was found many times. The chain recombines TRBV29-1 with TRBJ2-5; 13 positions agree with TRBD2. CDR3 length: 15 residues. J lost 3 bases, V lost 5 bases, and 6 bases had no gene match. Germline CDR1 is SQVTM and CDR2 is ANQGSEA. The CDR3 DNA reads as TGCAGCGTTCCGGGACTAGCGGGGAGAGAAGAGACCCAGTACTTC. This sequence encodes CSVPGLAGREETQYF.

This clonotype was picked up many times. The chain recombines TRBV5-1 with TRBJ2-7; 13 positions match TRBD2. The V segment lost 3 bases and the J segment 7 bases; nucleotides outside the gene matches: 7. This CDR3 is built from 15 residues. Germline values: CDR1 SGHRS, CDR2 YFSETQ. In DNA, the CDR3 is TGCGCCAGCAGCTATGGACTAGCGGGAGAACGGGAGCAGTACTTC. As protein: CASSYGLAGEREQYF.

Many counts were recorded for this clonotype. V gene TRBV29-1 combines with J gene TRBJ2-3; 8 nucleotides line up with TRBD2. V dropped 8 bases and J dropped 3; count of bases not matched to a gene: 10. CDR1 and CDR2 (germline): SQVTM, ANQGSEA. The CDR3 consists of 14 residues. CDR3 sequence reads: CSTKIAGTTDTQYF. The DNA for the CDR3 is TGCAGCACGAAAATAGCGGGAACGACAGATACGCAGTATTTT.

This clonotype appeared many times. This sequence joins TRBV12-3 or TRBV12-4 and TRBJ2-1; 9 bases are shared with TRBD1. V lost 5 bases to trimming and J lost 3 bases; unmatched junction nucleotides: 5. The CDR3 totals 15 residues. The CDR3 DNA is TGTGCCAGCAGTCCGGGACAGGGTATCTACAATGAGCAGTTCTTC. Its translation is CASSPGQGIYNEQFF.